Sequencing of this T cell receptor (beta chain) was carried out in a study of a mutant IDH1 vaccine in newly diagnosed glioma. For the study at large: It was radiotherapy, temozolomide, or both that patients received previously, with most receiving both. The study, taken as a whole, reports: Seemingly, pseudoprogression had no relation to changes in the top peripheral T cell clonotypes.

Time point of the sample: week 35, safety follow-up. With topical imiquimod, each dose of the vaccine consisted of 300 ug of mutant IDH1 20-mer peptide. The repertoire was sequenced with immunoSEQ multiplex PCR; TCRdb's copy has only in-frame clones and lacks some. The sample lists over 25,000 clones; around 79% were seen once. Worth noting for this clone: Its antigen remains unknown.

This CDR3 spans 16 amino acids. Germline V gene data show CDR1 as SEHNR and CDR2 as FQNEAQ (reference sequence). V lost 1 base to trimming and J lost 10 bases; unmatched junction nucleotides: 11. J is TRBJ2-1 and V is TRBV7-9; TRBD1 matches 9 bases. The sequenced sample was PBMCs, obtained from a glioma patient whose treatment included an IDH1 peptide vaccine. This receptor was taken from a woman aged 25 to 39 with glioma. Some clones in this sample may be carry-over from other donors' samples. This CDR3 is CASSLGRKQGAGEQFF. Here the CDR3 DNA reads TGTGCCAGCAGCTTAGGACGAAAACAGGGGGCAGGGGAGCAGTTCTTC.